This T cell receptor (beta chain) was profiled in a study of blood T cell repertoires in COVID-19. At the level of the study: Italy, Spain and the United States were the sources of the convalescent and acute COVID-19 samples. From T cells, B-cell-depleted T cells, or PBMCs came the material, which was cDNA or gDNA.

In the original workflow: Estimation of nucleated cell counts was performed using reference gene primer amplification. Repertoires were generated with immunoSEQ multiplex PCR, while TCRdb's copy carries only in-frame clones and drops some. V, J and clone size were drawn from that table, and D and trimming were deduced from the DNA. The profile covers about 80,000 clones, with around 76% appearing a single time and 15% to 20% taken by the ten largest. Germline V gives CDR1 MGHDK, CDR2 SYGVNS. CDR3 length equals 15 residues. V dropped 3 bases and J dropped 3; count of bases not matched to a gene: 3. This clone came up a few times.

The TCR was taken from a man aged 70-80 years with active or convalescent COVID-19. Sequenced input: peripheral blood. V is TRBV25-1 and J is TRBJ2-1; TRBD2 matches 9 bases. The CDR3 loop reads CASSDGLANYNEQFF. Here the CDR3 DNA reads TGTGCCAGCAGTGACGGACTAGCGAACTACAATGAGCAGTTCTTC. Complete variable domain (other parts from reference TRBV25-1 and TRBJ2-1): EADIYQTPRYLVIGTGKKITLECSQTMGHDKMYWYQQDPGMELHLIHYSYGVNSTEKGDLSSESTVSRIRTEHFPLTLESARPSHTSQYLCASSDGLANYNEQFFGPGTRLTVL.